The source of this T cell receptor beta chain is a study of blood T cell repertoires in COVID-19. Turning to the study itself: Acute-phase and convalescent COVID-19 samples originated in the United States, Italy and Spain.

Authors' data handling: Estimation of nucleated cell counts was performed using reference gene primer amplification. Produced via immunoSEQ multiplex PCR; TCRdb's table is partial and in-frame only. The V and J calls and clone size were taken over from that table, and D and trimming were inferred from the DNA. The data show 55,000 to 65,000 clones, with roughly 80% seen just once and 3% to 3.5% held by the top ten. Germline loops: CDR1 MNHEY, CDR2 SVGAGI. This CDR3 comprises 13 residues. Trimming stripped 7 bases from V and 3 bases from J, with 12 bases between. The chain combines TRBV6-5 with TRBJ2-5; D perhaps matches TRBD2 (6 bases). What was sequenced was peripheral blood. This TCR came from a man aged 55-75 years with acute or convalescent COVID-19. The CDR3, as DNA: TGTGCCAGCACCCGGGACTTTGAAGAGACCCAGTACTTC. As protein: CASTRDFEETQYF.